What follows are 25 T cell receptor beta chains derived from one specimen sequenced in a study of blood T cell repertoires in COVID-19. TCRdb's table, derived via immunoSEQ multiplex PCR, lists solely in-frame clones and lacks some. The sample gives 100,000 or so clones, 85% of which show up once; less than 2% is in the top ten. Sequencing input: peripheral blood. These receptor sequences come from a woman in her seventies with active or convalescent COVID-19.

As for this clone: Germline and junction disagree at one end, which may indicate a read error. The chain is built from TRBV2 and TRBJ1-5; D is undetermined. The CDR3 is 12 residues long. Germline V CDR1 and CDR2: SNHLY, FYNNEI. Written as DNA, the CDR3 is TGTGCCAGCAGTGAAGGTGAGGAGAGGTGCTCGTTT. Translating it yields CASSEGEERCSF.

This chain links TRBV10-3 with TRBJ2-1, with 10 positions matching TRBD2. The CDR3 runs 13 residues. J was trimmed by 8 bases and V by 6 bases; bases with no gene match: 4. Germline CDR1 ENHRY, CDR2 SYGVKD. The CDR3 DNA reads TGTGCCATCAGCCAGCGGGAGGGGGATGAGCAGTTCTTC. It is translated as CAISQREGDEQFF.

This chain joins TRBV12-5 and TRBJ1-6; a weak D match, TRBD1 (5 bases). CDR1 is LGHNT, CDR2 FRNRAP, per germline. With 3 bases removed from V and 10 bases from J, the gap between germline ends came to 13 bases. This CDR3 is 14 amino acids long. The CDR3 coding sequence is TGTGCTAGTGGTTTAAACTTTTGGGGCTCACCCCTCCACTTT. It encodes CASGLNFWGSPLHF.

J is TRBJ1-1 and V is TRBV6-2 or TRBV6-3; the D gene is possibly TRBD1 (5 bases). Trimming cost V 2 bases and J 2 bases, with 21 bases left between them. Germline-derived CDR1 and CDR2 are MNHEY and SVGEGT. The CDR3 consists of 18 residues. The CDR3 bases are TGTGCCAGCAGTTACATGAGAGGAGGGGCAGCCTCCAACACTGAAGCTTTCTTT. Its translation: CASSYMRGGAASNTEAFF.

The V call is TRBV7-3, the J call TRBJ2-3, with 8 positions matching TRBD1. CDR3 length equals 17 residues. With 2 bases clipped from V and 2 bases from J, the junction kept 9 bases outside the gene matches. Germline lookup yields CDR1 SGHTA and CDR2 FQGTGA. The CDR3 reads CASSLYRGTSTTDTQYF. The DNA for the CDR3 is TGTGCCAGCAGCTTATACAGGGGGACATCTACCACAGATACGCAGTATTTT.

The CDR3 region is CASSLGVAGDYEQYF. DNA for the CDR3: TGTGCCAGCAGCTTGGGAGTAGCGGGAGACTACGAGCAGTACTTC. The chain carries TRBV5-6 and TRBJ2-7, with 9 bases lining up with TRBD2. V dropped 0 bases and J dropped 3; count of bases not matched to a gene: 4. The CDR3 loop spans 15 amino acids. Germline loops: CDR1 SGHDT, CDR2 YYEEEE.

This clone was seen a few times. The V call is TRBV5-6, the J call TRBJ1-6; no clear D. V lost 2 bases, J lost 5 bases, and 5 bases lay in between. From germline, CDR1 is SGHDT and CDR2 YYEEEE. The CDR3 contains 13 residues. The CDR3 DNA follows: TGTGCCAGCAGCTTAGGAGATAATTCACCCCTCCACTTT. This translates into CASSLGDNSPLHF.

V is TRBV7-2 and J is TRBJ1-2; D gene ambiguous. Germline CDR1 is SGHTA and CDR2 is FQGNSA. The CDR3 extends over 16 amino acids. Trimming removed 1 base from V and 2 bases from J, with 14 bases in between. CDR3 nucleotide sequence: TGTGCCAGCAGCTTAGTCCAGGTGGCGGGGAACTATGGCTACACCTTC. It encodes CASSLVQVAGNYGYTF.

The rearrangement links TRBV24-1 to TRBJ2-7; no definite D call. The CDR3 loop spans 13 amino acids. V lost 3 bases, J lost 4 bases, and 9 bases lay in between. The germline gives CDR1 KGHDR, CDR2 SFDVKD. CDR3 residues: CATSDPLSYEQYF. The CDR3 region has the DNA TGTGCCACCAGTGATCCCCTATCTTACGAGCAGTACTTC.

The chain recombines TRBV18 with TRBJ2-7; 7 bases line up with TRBD1. Unmatched junction bases numbered 8, after V lost 1 base and J lost 2 bases. The CDR3 totals 16 residues. Per germline, CDR1 KGHSH and CDR2 LQKENI. Written as DNA, the CDR3 is TGTGCCAGCTCACCACAGACAGGGTTACCCCCCTACGAGCAGTACTTC. It yields the protein CASSPQTGLPPYEQYF.

The genes are TRBV4-1 and TRBJ2-2, with 9 nucleotides matching TRBD1. Germline trimming cut 3 bases from V and 9 bases from J; bases unmatched to any gene: 14. CDR3 size: 17 residues. Germline V CDR1 and CDR2: MGHRA, YSYEKL. This CDR3 is CASSQDTGQGIYRELFF. CDR3 in DNA: TGCGCCAGCAGCCAGGACACGGGACAGGGCATTTACAGGGAGCTGTTTTTT.

Only one count was recorded for this clone. The chain recombines TRBV11-2 with TRBJ2-7; weak D call: TRBD2 (6 bases). Germline CDR1 SGHAT, CDR2 FQNNGV. The CDR3 extends over 13 amino acids. The germline V and J ends were trimmed by 1 base and 6 bases, with 10 bases remaining between them. CDR3 in amino acids: CASSLGGDGEQYF. CDR3 nucleotide sequence: TGTGCCAGCAGCTTAGGGGGGGACGGCGAGCAGTACTTC. Filled out from reference TRBV11-2 and TRBJ2-7, the complete variable domain reads EAGVAQSPRYKIIEKRQSVAFWCNPISGHATLYWYQQILGQGPKLLIQFQNNGVVDDSQLPKDRFSAERLKGVDSTLKIQPAKLEDSAVYLCASSLGGDGEQYFGPGTRLTVT.

This clone was seen more than once but under ten times. The chain recombines TRBV6-1 with TRBJ1-1; 7 bases are shared with TRBD1. V trimming: 1 base; J trimming: 0 bases; junction bases outside the gene matches: 8. The CDR3 has 17 amino acids. The V gene's germline CDR1 is MNHNS and CDR2 SASEGT. This CDR3 reads CASSEGPGGNMNTEAFF. The CDR3 DNA is TGTGCCAGCAGTGAAGGGCCAGGGGGAAATATGAACACTGAAGCTTTCTTT.

V usage is TRBV10-3 and J usage is TRBJ1-1; 7 bases match TRBD1. This CDR3 has 17 amino acids. Germline V gives CDR1 ENHRY, CDR2 SYGVKD. V shed 5 bases and J 1 base; nucleotides not matched to a gene: 13. This CDR3 reads CAISPNLKTGTNTEAFF. The CDR3 DNA is TGTGCCATCAGTCCGAACTTAAAGACAGGGACGAACACTGAAGCTTTCTTT.

The chain employs TRBV18 and TRBJ2-1; TRBD2 matches at 8 bases. Germline V gene sequence: CDR1 KGHSH, CDR2 LQKENI. J lost 3 bases, V lost 1 base, and 2 bases had no gene match. This CDR3 region has 15 residues. CDR3 sequence (DNA): TGTGCCAGCTCACCACTAGCGGGAAACTACAATGAGCAGTTCTTC. The encoded protein is CASSPLAGNYNEQFF. Looking up the rest from reference TRBV18 and TRBJ2-1 gives the full variable domain: NAGVMQNPRHLVRRRGQEARLRCSPMKGHSHVYWYRQLPEEGLKFMVYLQKENIIDESGMPKERFSAEFPKEGPSILRIQQVVRGDSAAYFCASSPLAGNYNEQFFGPGTRLTVL.

The V gene is TRBV11-2, the J gene TRBJ2-7; 13 bases agree with TRBD2. V lost 5 bases, J lost 2 bases, and 9 bases stayed unmatched. This CDR3 region has 17 residues. Per the germline V gene, CDR1 is SGHAT and CDR2 is FQNNGV. The CDR3 DNA sequence: TGTGCCAGCAGCCGGGGTGGGACTAGCGGGGTCGCCTACGAGCAGTACTTC. It specifies CASSRGGTSGVAYEQYF. Drawing the rest from reference TRBV11-2 and TRBJ2-7, the complete variable domain is EAGVAQSPRYKIIEKRQSVAFWCNPISGHATLYWYQQILGQGPKLLIQFQNNGVVDDSQLPKDRFSAERLKGVDSTLKIQPAKLEDSAVYLCASSRGGTSGVAYEQYFGPGTRLTVT.

This sequence joins TRBV7-2 and TRBJ1-1, with 9 nucleotides matching TRBD1. The germline CDR1 and CDR2 sequences are SGHTA and FQGNSA. With 6 bases clipped from V and 3 bases from J, the junction kept 5 bases outside the gene matches. The CDR3 totals 14 residues. The CDR3 DNA reads TGTGCCAGCAGGGAAGGGACAGGGCACACTGAAGCTTTCTTT. Amino acids: CASREGTGHTEAFF.

This clone has only a few counts. The chain combines TRBV4-2 with TRBJ1-3, with a weak D call TRBD1 (6 bases). The CDR3 extends over 16 amino acids. V was cut by 3 bases and J by 4 bases, with 16 bases left in between. Germline values: CDR1 LGHNA, CDR2 YNFKEQ. The CDR3 DNA reads TGTGCCAGCAGCCAGTCTAACAGGGTCACAGGAAACACCATATATTTT. This sequence encodes CASSQSNRVTGNTIYF.

This clone was counted a few times. The rearrangement links TRBV24-1 to TRBJ2-1; weak D call: TRBD2 (6 bases). Germline loops: CDR1 KGHDR, CDR2 SFDVKD. V was clipped by 4 bases and J by 2 bases, with 17 bases between them. The length of the CDR3 is 17 residues. For the CDR3, the DNA is TGTGCCACCAGTGACCCTCAAGCGGGCCCCCCCTACAATGAGCAGTTCTTC. Residues: CATSDPQAGPPYNEQFF.

The V gene is TRBV7-9, the J gene TRBJ1-6; D gene uncertain. The germline V and J ends were trimmed by 2 bases and 5 bases, with 10 bases remaining between them. This CDR3 contains 15 residues. In germline, CDR1 is SEHNR, CDR2 FQNEAQ (reference sequence). CDR3 region: CASSLNSPNNSPLHF. For the CDR3, the DNA is TGTGCCAGCAGCTTAAACAGCCCCAATAATTCACCCCTCCACTTT.

The chain recombines TRBV7-2 with TRBJ2-7; TRBD2 agrees at 15 bases. The V and J ends lost 3 bases and 4 bases, in that order; junction bases with no gene match: 1. CDR3 length: 15 residues. CDR1 is SGHTA and CDR2 is FQGNSA in the germline V gene. CDR3 loop: CASSLGLAGGYEQYF. CDR3 DNA: TGTGCCAGCAGCTTGGGACTAGCGGGGGGTTACGAGCAGTACTTC.

The chain carries TRBV19 and TRBJ1-5, with TRBD1 identical over 12 bases. Germline CDR1 reads LNHDA; CDR2 reads SQIVND (reference sequence). Trimming cost V 4 bases and J 9 bases; bases outside gene matches: 10. The CDR3 contains 16 residues. CDR3 region: CASSRGQGASSGPQHF. CDR3 nucleotide sequence: TGTGCCAGTAGTAGGGGACAGGGGGCTTCTTCGGGGCCCCAGCATTTT. Combining the CDR3 with reference TRBV19 and TRBJ1-5 gives the whole variable domain DGGITQSPKYLFRKEGQNVTLSCEQNLNHDAMYWYRQDPGQGLRLIYYSQIVNDFQKGDIAEGYSVSREKKESFPLTVTSAQKNPTAFYLCASSRGQGASSGPQHFGDGTRLSIL.

The chain uses TRBV5-4 and TRBJ2-3, with a tentative D call TRBD1 (6 bases). Trimming removed 0 bases at V and 4 bases at J, with 9 bases between. Germline-derived CDR1 and CDR2 are SGHNT and YYREEE (reference sequence). The CDR3 has 14 residues. The DNA for the CDR3 is TGTGCCAGCAGCTTGGACAGGGTGGCAGATACGCAGTATTTT. Its translation: CASSLDRVADTQYF.

The chain recombines TRBV5-4 with TRBJ2-7, with 7 bases matching TRBD1. The germline V gene encodes CDR1 SGHNT and CDR2 YYREEE (reference sequence). V lost 4 bases to trimming and J lost 2 bases; unmatched junction nucleotides: 9. The CDR3 is 15 amino acids. CDR3 amino acids: CASSPGGGQTYEQYF. The CDR3 DNA sequence: TGTGCCAGCAGCCCGGGTGGGGGACAGACCTACGAGCAGTACTTC.

The V call is TRBV5-1, the J call TRBJ2-2; 9 bases agree with TRBD1. V trimming: 0 bases; J trimming: 2 bases; junction bases outside the gene matches: 2. Germline V gives CDR1 SGHRS, CDR2 YFSETQ. The CDR3 has 16 residues. The CDR3 nucleotides read TGCGCCAGCAGCTTGGAGGGACAGGGAAACACCGGGGAGCTGTTTTTT. This translates into CASSLEGQGNTGELFF.